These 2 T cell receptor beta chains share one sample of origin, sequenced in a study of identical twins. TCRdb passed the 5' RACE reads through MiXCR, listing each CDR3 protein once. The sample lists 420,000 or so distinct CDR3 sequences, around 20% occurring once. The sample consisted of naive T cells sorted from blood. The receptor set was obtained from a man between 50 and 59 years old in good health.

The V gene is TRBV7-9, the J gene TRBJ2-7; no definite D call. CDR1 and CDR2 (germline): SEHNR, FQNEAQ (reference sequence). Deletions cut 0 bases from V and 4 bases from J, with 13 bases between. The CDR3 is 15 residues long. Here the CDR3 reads CASSLAHGSSYEQYF. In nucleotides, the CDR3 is TGTGCCAGCAGCTTAGCGCACGGCAGCTCGTACGAGCAGTACTTC.

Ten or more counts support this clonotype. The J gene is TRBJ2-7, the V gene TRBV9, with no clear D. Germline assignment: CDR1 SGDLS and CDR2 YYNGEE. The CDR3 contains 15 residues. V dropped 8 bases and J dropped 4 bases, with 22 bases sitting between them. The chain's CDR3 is CARTERTPQAYEQYF. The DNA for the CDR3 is TGTGCCAGAACCGAAAGAACCCCACAAGCATACGAGCAGTACTTC.